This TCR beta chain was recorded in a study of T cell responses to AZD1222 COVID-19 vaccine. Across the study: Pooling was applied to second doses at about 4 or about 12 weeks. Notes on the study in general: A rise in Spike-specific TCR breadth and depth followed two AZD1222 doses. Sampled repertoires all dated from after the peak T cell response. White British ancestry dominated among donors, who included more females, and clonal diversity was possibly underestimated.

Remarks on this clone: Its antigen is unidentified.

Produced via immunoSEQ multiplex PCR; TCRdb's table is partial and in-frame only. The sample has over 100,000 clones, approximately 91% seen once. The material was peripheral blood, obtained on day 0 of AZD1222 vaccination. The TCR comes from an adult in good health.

The CDR3 region has the DNA TGTGCCAGCAGCCCTAGACAGGGGGCCTCCTATGGCTACACCTTC. Protein product: CASSPRQGASYGYTF. The gene calls are TRBV7-6 and TRBJ1-2; the match to TRBD1 covers 10 bases. The germline gives CDR1 SGHVS, CDR2 FNYEAQ. V was clipped by 5 bases and J by 4 bases; unmatched bases: 7. The CDR3 totals 15 residues.